Detailed here is one T cell receptor (beta chain). This clone was detected only once. It lacks a known antigen. Per-base qualities were not stored, and no clone one base away is much larger. The record originates from a study of OX40 agonist ivuxolimab in advanced cancers. Study-wide context: Ivuxolimab, which targeted the costimulatory receptor OX40 (CD134), was an agonistic, fully human IgG2 monoclonal antibody. Intravenous ivuxolimab was administered to patients every 2 weeks at six dose levels: 0.01, 0.1, 0.3, 1.5, 3 and 10 mg/kg. Of the 50 or so patients in dose escalation, about 19 had hepatocellular carcinoma, about 15 had melanoma, 9 had renal cell carcinoma and 9 had head and neck cancer. A male proportion of almost 85% and a mean age of around 60 years, ranging from roughly 23 to 79, were recorded for the dose-escalation cohort. Prior anti-PD-1, anti-PD-L1 or anti-CTLA-4 therapy was permitted, and about two fifths of dose-escalation patients had received checkpoint inhibitors. Three dose-escalation patients achieved partial responses, one with hepatocellular carcinoma and two with cutaneous melanoma. The purpose of peripheral TCRbeta sequencing was to test whether ivuxolimab changed TCR sequence diversity and led to clonal T-cell expansion. The paper describes the monotherapy dose-escalation part (N = 52 patients) of the phase I trial of ivuxolimab.

Patients with autoimmune disease history or receiving systemic immunosuppression were excluded from the trial. In every dose cohort, peripheral blood was drawn for TCR sequencing at baseline, cycle 4 day 1, and cycle 7 day 1. The samples were drawn from a first-in-human, open-label, multicenter phase I dose-escalation trial of ivuxolimab. The trial enrolled adults with locally advanced or metastatic head and neck squamous cell, hepatocellular, melanoma or renal cell carcinoma. CD4+ and CD8+ T cells were sorted separately from peripheral blood before TCR sequencing. For sequencing of the TCRbeta CDR3 region, genomic DNA was extracted from the sorted cells. TCRbeta CDR3 regions were sequenced using the immunoSEQ Assay. The source is immuneACCESS, and TCRdb retained only in-frame sequences with V and J called. Part of the clones is not carried over; for the studies checked, unresolved V genes explain less than half of this, and the remainder is unexplained. This sample lists about 73,000 clones; over 80% were detected once. The top ten hold roughly 0.56% of the sample.

V is clipped by 0 bases and J by 6 bases, and the sequence between their germline boundaries is 15 bases long. Including cysteine and phenylalanine, the CDR3 has 15 amino acids. The only DNA kept is the CDR3, 45 bases in frame from the first base. CDR1 and CDR2, looked up from the germline V gene (reference sequence), are SGHNT and YYREEE. The investigation overall reported the following: At doses of 0.1 to 3.0 mg/kg, clonal expansion of both CD4+ and CD8+ T cells in blood was seen between baseline and week 6. In the 0.1-3.0 mg/kg groups, partial responders were among the patients with the lowest normalized peripheral clonal expansion, particularly in CD8+ T cells. Which antigens the clonally expanded peripheral T cells were specific for was not determined. On average, CD8+ T cells showed more expanded clones than CD4+ T cells after ivuxolimab. Low levels of normalized T-cell clonal expansion were also seen in some patients who did not respond.

The V gene is TRBV5-4 and the J gene is TRBJ1-1; TRBD1 is a weak D gene call, 5 bases matching. This material consisted of CD4+ or CD8+ T cells sorted from blood, taken in a trial of the OX40 agonist ivuxolimab. The TCR originated in an adult with an advanced solid tumor such as melanoma, head and neck, liver or kidney cancer. The CDR3 amino acid sequence is: CASSLGAGFKAEAFF. The sequenced DNA is TGTGCCAGCAGCTTGGGGGCAGGGTTTAAGGCTGAAGCTTTCTTT.